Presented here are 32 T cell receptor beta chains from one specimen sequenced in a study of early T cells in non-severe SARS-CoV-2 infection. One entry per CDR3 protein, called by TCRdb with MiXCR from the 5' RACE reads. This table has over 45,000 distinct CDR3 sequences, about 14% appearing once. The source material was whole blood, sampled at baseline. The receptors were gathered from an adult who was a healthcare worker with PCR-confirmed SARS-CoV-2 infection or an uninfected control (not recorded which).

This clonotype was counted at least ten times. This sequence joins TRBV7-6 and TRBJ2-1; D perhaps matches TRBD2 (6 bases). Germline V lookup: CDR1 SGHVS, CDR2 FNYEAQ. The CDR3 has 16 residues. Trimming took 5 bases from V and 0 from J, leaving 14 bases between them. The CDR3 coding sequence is TGTGCCAGCAGCCCCGGTGGGGGGAGCTCCTACAATGAGCAGTTCTTC. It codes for CASSPGGGSSYNEQFF.

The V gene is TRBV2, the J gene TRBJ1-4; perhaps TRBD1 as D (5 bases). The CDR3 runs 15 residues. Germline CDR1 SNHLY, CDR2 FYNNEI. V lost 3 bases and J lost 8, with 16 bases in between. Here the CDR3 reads CASSEGGRGREKLFF. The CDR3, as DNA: TGTGCCAGCAGTGAGGGAGGAAGGGGCCGAGAAAAACTGTTTTTT.

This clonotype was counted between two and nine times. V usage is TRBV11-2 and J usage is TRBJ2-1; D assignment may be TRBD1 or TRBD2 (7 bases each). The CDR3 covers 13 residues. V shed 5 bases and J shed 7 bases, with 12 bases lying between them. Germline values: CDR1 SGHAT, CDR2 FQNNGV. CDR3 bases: TGTGCCAGCAGCCCAGGGGGGGGAAATGAGCAGTTCTTC. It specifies CASSPGGGNEQFF.

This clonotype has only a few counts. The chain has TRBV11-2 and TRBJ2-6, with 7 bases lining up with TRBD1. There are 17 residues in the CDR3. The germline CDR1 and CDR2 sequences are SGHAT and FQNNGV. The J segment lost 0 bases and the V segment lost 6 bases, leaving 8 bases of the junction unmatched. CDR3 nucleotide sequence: TGTGCCAGCAGAAAGCTGACAGGGTTCTCTGGGGCCAACGTCCTGACTTTC. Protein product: CASRKLTGFSGANVLTF.

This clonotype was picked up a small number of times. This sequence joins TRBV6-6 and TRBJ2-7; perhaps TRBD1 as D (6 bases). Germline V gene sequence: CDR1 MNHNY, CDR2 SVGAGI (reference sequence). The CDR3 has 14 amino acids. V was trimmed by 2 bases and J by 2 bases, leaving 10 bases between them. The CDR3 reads CASSYPDSPYEQYF. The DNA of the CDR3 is TGTGCCAGCAGTTACCCGGACAGCCCCTACGAGCAGTACTTC.

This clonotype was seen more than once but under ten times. The CDR3 DNA follows: TGCGCCAGCAGCTTGGGGCCTAGCGGAACAGATACGCAGTATTTT. This encodes CASSLGPSGTDTQYF. The chain combines TRBV5-1 with TRBJ2-3, with 7 positions matching TRBD2. Germline CDR1 reads SGHRS; CDR2 reads YFSETQ. V gave up 0 bases and J gave up 3 bases; unmatched junction bases: 4. The CDR3 is 15 residues long.

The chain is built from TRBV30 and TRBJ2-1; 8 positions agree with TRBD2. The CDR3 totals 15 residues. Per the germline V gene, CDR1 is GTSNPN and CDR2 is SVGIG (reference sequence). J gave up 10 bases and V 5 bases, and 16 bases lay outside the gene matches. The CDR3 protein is CAWDRGSWRGAEQFF. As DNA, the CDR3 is TGTGCCTGGGATCGGGGGTCTTGGCGGGGGGCCGAGCAGTTCTTC.

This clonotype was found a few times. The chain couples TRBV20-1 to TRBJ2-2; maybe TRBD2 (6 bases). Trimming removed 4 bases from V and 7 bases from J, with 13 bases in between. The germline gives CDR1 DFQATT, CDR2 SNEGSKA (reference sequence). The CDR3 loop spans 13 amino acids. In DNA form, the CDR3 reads TGCAGTGCTACACCTAGCGTGGGCGGGGAGCTGTTTTTT. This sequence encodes CSATPSVGGELFF.

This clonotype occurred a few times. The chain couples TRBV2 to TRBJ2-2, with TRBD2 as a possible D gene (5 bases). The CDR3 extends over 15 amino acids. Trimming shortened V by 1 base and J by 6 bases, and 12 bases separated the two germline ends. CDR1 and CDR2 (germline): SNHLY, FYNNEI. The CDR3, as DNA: TGTGCCAGCAGTGAAGTCGGGCAGGAGGCCGGGGAGCTGTTTTTT. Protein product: CASSEVGQEAGELFF.

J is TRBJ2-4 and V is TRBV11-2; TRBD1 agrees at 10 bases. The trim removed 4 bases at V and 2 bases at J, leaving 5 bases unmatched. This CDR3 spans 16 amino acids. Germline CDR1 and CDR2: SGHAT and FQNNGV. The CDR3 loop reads CASSWGTGDSKNIQYF. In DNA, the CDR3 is TGTGCCAGCAGCTGGGGGACAGGGGATTCCAAAAACATTCAGTACTTC.

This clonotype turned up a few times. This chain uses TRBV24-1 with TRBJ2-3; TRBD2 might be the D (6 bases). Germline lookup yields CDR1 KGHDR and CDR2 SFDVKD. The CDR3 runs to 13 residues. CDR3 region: CATSSVSTDTQYF. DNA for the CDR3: TGTGCTACTAGCTCGGTGTCCACAGATACGCAGTATTTT.

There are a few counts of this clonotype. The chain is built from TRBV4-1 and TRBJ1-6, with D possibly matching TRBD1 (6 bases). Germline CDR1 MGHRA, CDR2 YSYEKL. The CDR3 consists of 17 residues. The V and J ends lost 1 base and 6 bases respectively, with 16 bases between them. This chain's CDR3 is CASSQAPHRVGNSPLHF. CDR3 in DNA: TGCGCCAGCAGCCAAGCCCCCCACAGGGTTGGTAATTCACCCCTCCACTTT.

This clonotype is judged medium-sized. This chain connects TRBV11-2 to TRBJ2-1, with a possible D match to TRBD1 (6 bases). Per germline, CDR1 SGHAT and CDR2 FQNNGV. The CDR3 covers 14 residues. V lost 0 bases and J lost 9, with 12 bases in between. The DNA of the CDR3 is TGTGCCAGCAGCTTAGATCCGGCAGGGGTTGAGCAGTTCTTC. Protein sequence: CASSLDPAGVEQFF.

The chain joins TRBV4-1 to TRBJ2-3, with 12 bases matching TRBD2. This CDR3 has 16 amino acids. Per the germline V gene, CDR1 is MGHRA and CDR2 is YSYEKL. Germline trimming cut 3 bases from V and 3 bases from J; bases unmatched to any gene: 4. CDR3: CASSHGLAGRTDTQYF. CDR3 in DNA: TGCGCCAGCAGCCACGGACTAGCGGGGCGGACAGATACGCAGTATTTT.

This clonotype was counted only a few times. CDR3 amino acids: CASSFGGHNSPLHF. The CDR3 bases are TGTGCCAGCAGCTTCGGGGGACATAATTCACCCCTCCACTTT. The rearrangement joins TRBV11-2 to TRBJ1-6, with D tentatively TRBD1 (5 bases). The CDR3 spans 14 residues. V dropped 3 bases and J dropped 5 bases, with 8 bases sitting between them. Germline V lookup: CDR1 SGHAT, CDR2 FQNNGV. Drawing the rest from reference TRBV11-2 and TRBJ1-6, the complete variable domain is EAGVAQSPRYKIIEKRQSVAFWCNPISGHATLYWYQQILGQGPKLLIQFQNNGVVDDSQLPKDRFSAERLKGVDSTLKIQPAKLEDSAVYLCASSFGGHNSPLHFGNGTRLTVT.

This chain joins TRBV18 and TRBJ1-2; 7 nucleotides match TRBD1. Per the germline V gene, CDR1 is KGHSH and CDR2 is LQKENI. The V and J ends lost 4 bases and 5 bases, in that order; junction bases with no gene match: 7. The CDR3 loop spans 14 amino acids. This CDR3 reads CASSRGTDGYGYTF. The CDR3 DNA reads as TGTGCCAGCTCACGGGGGACAGACGGTTATGGCTACACCTTC.

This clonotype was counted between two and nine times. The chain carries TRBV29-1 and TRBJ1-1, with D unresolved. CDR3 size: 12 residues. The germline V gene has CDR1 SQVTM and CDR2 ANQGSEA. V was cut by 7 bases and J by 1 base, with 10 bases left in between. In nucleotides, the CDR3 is TGCAGCGGTCGACACCCGAACACTGAAGCTTTCTTT. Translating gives CSGRHPNTEAFF.

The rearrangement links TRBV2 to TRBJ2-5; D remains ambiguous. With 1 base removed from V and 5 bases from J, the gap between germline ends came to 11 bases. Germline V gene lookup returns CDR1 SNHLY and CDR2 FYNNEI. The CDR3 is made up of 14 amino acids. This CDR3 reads CASSEGVLPETQYF. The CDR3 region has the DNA TGTGCCAGCAGTGAAGGGGTCCTACCGGAGACCCAGTACTTC.

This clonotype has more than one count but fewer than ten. The CDR3 protein is CSVAGGWYYGYTF. As DNA, the CDR3 is TGCAGCGTTGCAGGGGGCTGGTACTATGGCTACACCTTC. This chain links TRBV29-1 with TRBJ1-2; 8 bases are a match to TRBD1. The CDR3 loop spans 13 amino acids. V lost 4 bases and J lost 3; bases outside the gene matches: 4. From germline, CDR1 is SQVTM and CDR2 ANQGSEA.

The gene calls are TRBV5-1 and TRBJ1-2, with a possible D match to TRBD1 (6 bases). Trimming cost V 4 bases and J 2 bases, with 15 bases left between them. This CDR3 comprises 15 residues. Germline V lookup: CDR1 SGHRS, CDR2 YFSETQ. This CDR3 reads CASSQYGQTNYGYTF. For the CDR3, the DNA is TGCGCCAGCAGCCAATACGGACAGACGAACTATGGCTACACCTTC.

CDR3 DNA: TGTGCCAGCAGCTTAGGGCAGCCTTGGGAGCTGTTTTTT. The encoded protein is CASSLGQPWELFF. The gene calls are TRBV7-2 and TRBJ2-2; unclear D gene. Germline assignment: CDR1 SGHTA and CDR2 FQGNSA. V lost 1 base to trimming and J lost 9 bases, with 9 bases between them. This CDR3 spans 13 amino acids. Combining the CDR3 with reference TRBV7-2 and TRBJ2-2 gives the whole variable domain GAGVSQSPSNKVTEKGKDVELRCDPISGHTALYWYRQSLGQGLEFLIYFQGNSAPDKSGLPSDRFSAERTGGSVSTLTIQRTQQEDSAVYLCASSLGQPWELFFGEGSRLTVL.

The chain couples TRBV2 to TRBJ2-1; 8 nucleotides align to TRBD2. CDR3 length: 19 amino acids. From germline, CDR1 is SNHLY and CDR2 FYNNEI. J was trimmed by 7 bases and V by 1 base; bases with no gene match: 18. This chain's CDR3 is CASSEVRDAYGGAGNEQFF. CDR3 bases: TGTGCCAGCAGTGAAGTGCGAGACGCGTACGGGGGGGCAGGGAATGAGCAGTTCTTC.

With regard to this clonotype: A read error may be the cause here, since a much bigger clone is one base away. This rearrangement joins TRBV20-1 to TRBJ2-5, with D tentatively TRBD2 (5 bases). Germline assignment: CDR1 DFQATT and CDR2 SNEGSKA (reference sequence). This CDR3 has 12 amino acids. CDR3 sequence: CSARRRSETRYF. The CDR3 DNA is TGCAGTGCTAGGAGGAGGAGCGAGACCCGGTACTTC.

CDR3 nucleotide sequence: TGTGCTATCCCGACTAGCGTGTCCCGGGATACGCAGTATTTT. It yields the protein CAIPTSVSRDTQYF. The gene calls are TRBV7-7 and TRBJ2-3, with 8 bases aligning to TRBD2. The V gene's germline CDR1 is SSHAT and CDR2 FNYEAQ (reference sequence). CDR3 length: 14 residues.

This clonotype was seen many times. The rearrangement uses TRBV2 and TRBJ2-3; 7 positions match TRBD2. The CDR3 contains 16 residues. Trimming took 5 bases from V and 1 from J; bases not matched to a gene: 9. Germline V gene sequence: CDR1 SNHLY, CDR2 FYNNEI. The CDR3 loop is CASSLGWSGGTDTQYF. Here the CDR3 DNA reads TGTGCCAGCAGTTTAGGGTGGAGCGGGGGCACAGATACGCAGTATTTT.

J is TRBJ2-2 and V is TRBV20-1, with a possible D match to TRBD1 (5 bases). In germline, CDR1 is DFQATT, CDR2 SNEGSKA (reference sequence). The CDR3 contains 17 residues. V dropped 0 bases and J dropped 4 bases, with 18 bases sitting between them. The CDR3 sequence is CSARDLLAQGITGELFF. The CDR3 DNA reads TGCAGTGCTAGAGATTTACTTGCCCAGGGTATCACCGGGGAGCTGTTTTTT.

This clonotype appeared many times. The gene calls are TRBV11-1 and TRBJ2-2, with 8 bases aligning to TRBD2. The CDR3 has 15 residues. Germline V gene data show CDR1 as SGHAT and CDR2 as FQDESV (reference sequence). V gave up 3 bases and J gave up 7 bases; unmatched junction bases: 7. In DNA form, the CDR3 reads TGTGCCAGCAGCTTTTCGGGAGGGCGTGTCGGGGAGCTGTTTTTT. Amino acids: CASSFSGGRVGELFF.

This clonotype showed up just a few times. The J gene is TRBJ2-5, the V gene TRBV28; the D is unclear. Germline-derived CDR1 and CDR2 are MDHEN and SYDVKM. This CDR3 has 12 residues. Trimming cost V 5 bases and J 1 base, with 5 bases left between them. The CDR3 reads CASSPGQETQYF. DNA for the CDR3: TGTGCCAGCAGTCCCGGCCAAGAGACCCAGTACTTC.

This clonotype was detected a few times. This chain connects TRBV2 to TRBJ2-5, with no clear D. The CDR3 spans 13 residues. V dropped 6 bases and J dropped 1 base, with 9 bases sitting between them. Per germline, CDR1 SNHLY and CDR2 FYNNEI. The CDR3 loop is CASRPNGQETQYF. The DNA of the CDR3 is TGTGCCAGCAGGCCGAACGGCCAAGAGACCCAGTACTTC.

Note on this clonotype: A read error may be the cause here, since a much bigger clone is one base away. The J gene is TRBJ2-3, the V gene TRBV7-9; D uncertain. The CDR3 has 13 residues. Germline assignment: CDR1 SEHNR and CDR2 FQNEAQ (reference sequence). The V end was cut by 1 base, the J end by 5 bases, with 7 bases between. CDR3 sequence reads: CASSLESEDTQYF. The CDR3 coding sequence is TGTGCCAGCAGCTTAGAGTCCGAAGATACGCAGTATTTT.

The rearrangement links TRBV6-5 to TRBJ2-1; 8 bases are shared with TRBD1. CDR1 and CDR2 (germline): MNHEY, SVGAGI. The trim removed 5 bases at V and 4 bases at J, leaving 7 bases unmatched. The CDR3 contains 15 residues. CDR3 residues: CASSRKGQAYNEQFF. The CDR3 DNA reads TGTGCCAGCAGTCGCAAGGGACAGGCTTACAATGAGCAGTTCTTC.

The CDR3 coding sequence is TGTGCCAGCAGTTATGGGCAGGGTTCTCGGGAGCAGTACTTC. Amino acids: CASSYGQGSREQYF. V usage is TRBV6-6 and J usage is TRBJ2-7, with a weak D call TRBD1 (5 bases). V was clipped by 3 bases and J by 7 bases, with 16 bases between them. The CDR3 is 14 residues long. Germline loops: CDR1 MNHNY, CDR2 SVGAGI (reference sequence).